This T cell receptor beta chain was observed in a study of post-analysis software for immune sequencing data. The wider study: Relapsing-remitting, secondary progressive and progressive-relapsing forms of multiple sclerosis all featured among disease courses. Regarding the study as a whole: Among multiple sclerosis patients, normalized Chao1 diversity was significantly below that of controls. The five TRBV segments detected at higher frequency in patients than in controls included TRBV5-6, TRBV5-1 and TRBV20-1.

CDR3 length: 13 amino acids. Trimming removed 5 bases at V and 1 base at J, with 11 bases between. CDR1 is DFQATT and CDR2 is SNEGSKA in the germline V gene (reference sequence). Prepared libraries of TCR beta cDNA carried unique molecular identifiers. TCRdb processed the PCR reads anew with MiXCR; each CDR3 protein has one entry. The sample includes hundreds of thousands of distinct CDR3 sequences, about 27% of them seen just once. At least ten counts were recorded for this clonotype. Its antigen remains unidentified. The sequenced sample was blood. This chain joins TRBV20-1 and TRBJ2-5; D might be TRBD2 (5 bases). The TCR was taken from a girl aged 10 to 17 with multiple sclerosis. CDR3 DNA: TGCAGTGCTGACTCCGGGATCCAAGAGACCCAGTACTTC. Translated: CSADSGIQETQYF.